This TCR beta chain was profiled in a study of shared clonotypes between healthy human individuals. With regard to this clone: Its antigen is currently unknown.

Positive CCR7 selection of CD45RO-negative cells yielded the naive CD8 cells, and terminally differentiated effector memory CD45RA+ cells were excluded. Repertoires were generated with immunoSEQ multiplex PCR, while TCRdb's copy carries only in-frame clones and drops some. Of around 1.9 million clones in the sample, roughly 91% were seen once. Findings and limits, study-wide: In general, naive subsets displayed greater estimated richness than memory subsets did.

The CDR3 has 15 amino acids. Germline V gives CDR1 MNHEY, CDR2 SMNVEV (reference sequence). V shed 2 bases and J shed 3 bases, with 11 bases lying between them. Sequenced input: naive CD8+ T cells from PBMCs. The chain carries TRBV27 and TRBJ1-5; the D gene is possibly TRBD1 (6 bases). This TCR came from a man aged 18 to 30 in good health. Some clones in this sample may be carry-over from other donors' samples. CDR3 coding DNA: TGTGCCAGCAGTTTAGGGACACACTACAATCAGCCCCAGCATTTT. This gives the protein CASSLGTHYNQPQHF.